This T cell receptor beta chain was identified during a study of T-cell reconstitution after alpha-beta-depleted transplantation in children. Notes on the study in general: From newly produced T cells came most of the T-cell counts and diversity one year after transplant. There were reportedly several hundred expanded graft clones from which alpha-beta T cells came about two months after transplant. In some patients, recipient T cells and intrathymic progenitors surviving conditioning explained high day-60 diversity.

Unique molecular identifiers tagged the TCRbeta library. MiXCR, applied by TCRdb to the PCR reads, yields one record per CDR3 protein. This table holds roughly 490,000 distinct CDR3 sequences, about an eighth found once. Germline V gives CDR1 SGHTA, CDR2 FQGNSA. The CDR3 runs 15 residues. Trimming removed 5 bases at V and 0 bases at J, with 12 bases between. Concerning this clonotype: Its antigen remains unknown.

The starting material was PBMCs, mostly from graft donor cells, obtained 180 days after TCRalphabeta/CD19-depleted stem cell transplant. This chain uses TRBV7-2 with TRBJ2-3; possible D gene TRBD2, 5 bases. This TCR derives from a female patient aged 2-10 years who had a stem cell transplant for aplastic anemia, so the T cells may come from the graft donor. This chain's CDR3 is CASSPDYISTDTQYF. CDR3 coding DNA: TGTGCCAGCAGCCCAGACTACATTAGCACAGATACGCAGTATTTT.